This T cell receptor beta chain was captured in a study of T cell responses to AZD1222 COVID-19 vaccine. Overall study: Both about-4-week and about-12-week second-dose recipients were combined. Study-wide results and caveats: White British people made up most donors, females outnumbered males, and clonal diversity was possibly underestimated. After the peak T cell response, and only then, were repertoires sampled. Within unmutated variant regions lay the reported targets of nearly half of spike-specific TCRs.

This table comes from immunoSEQ multiplex PCR, and its TCRdb copy is limited to in-frame clones, with some not included. This sample yields 150,000 to 200,000 clones, of which around 93% are seen a single time; about 9% belongs to the top ten. As to this clone: The target antigen is unknown.

CDR3 size: 12 residues. CDR1 is GTSNPN and CDR2 is SVGIG in the germline V gene (reference sequence). The trim removed 5 bases at V and 12 bases at J, leaving 5 bases unmatched. This sequence joins TRBV30 and TRBJ1-6, with TRBD1 matching over 9 bases. The origin of this receptor is an adult in good health. The specimen was peripheral blood, collected on day 0 of AZD1222 vaccination. The CDR3 here is CAWRQGGEPLHF. CDR3 nucleotide sequence: TGTGCCTGGCGACAGGGGGGGGAACCCCTCCACTTT.